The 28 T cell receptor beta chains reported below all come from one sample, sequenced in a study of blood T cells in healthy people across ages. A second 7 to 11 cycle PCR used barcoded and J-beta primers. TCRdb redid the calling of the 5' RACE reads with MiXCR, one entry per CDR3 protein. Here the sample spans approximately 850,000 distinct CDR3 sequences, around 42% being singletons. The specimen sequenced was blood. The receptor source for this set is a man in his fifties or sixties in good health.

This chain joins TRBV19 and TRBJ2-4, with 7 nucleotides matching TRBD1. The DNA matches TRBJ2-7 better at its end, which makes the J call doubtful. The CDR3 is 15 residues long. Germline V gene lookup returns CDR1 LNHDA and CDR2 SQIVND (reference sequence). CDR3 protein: CASSIVPGQTYEQYF. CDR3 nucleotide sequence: TGTGCCAGTAGTATCGTTCCGGGACAGACCTACGAGCAGTACTTC.

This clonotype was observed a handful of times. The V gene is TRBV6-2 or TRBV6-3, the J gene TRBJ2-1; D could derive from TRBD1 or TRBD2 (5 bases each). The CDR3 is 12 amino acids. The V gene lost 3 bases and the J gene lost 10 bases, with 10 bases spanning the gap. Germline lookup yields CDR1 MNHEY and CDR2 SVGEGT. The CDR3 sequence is CASSYIRGEQFF. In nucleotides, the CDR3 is TGTGCCAGCAGTTATATACGGGGCGAGCAGTTCTTC.

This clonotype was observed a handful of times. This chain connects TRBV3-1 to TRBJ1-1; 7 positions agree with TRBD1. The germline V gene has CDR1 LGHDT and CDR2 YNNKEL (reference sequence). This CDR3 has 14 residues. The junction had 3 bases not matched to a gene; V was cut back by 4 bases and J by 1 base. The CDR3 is CASSPWDRNTEAFF. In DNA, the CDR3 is TGTGCCAGCAGCCCCTGGGACAGGAACACTGAAGCTTTCTTT.

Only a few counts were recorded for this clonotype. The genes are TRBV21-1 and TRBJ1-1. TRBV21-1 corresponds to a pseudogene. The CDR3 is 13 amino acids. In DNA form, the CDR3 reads TGTGCCAGCAGCAGCACAGAGAACACTGAAGCTTTCTTT. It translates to CASSSTENTEAFF.

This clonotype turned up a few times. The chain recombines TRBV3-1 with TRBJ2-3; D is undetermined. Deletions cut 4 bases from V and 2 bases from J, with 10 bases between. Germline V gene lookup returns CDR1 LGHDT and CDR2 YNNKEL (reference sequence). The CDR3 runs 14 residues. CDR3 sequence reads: CASSPSENTDTQYF. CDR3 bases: TGTGCCAGCAGCCCGAGTGAGAACACAGATACGCAGTATTTT.

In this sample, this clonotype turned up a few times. The CDR3 DNA reads as TGCAGTGCCCTCACCCACGGGGTCTTTTCCTACAATGAGCAGTTCTTC. Translated, it gives CSALTHGVFSYNEQFF. This chain connects TRBV20-1 to TRBJ2-1; D might be TRBD2 (5 bases). V lost 6 bases to trimming and J lost 1 base, with 19 bases between them. Germline V CDR1 and CDR2: DFQATT, SNEGSKA (reference sequence). The CDR3 has 16 residues.

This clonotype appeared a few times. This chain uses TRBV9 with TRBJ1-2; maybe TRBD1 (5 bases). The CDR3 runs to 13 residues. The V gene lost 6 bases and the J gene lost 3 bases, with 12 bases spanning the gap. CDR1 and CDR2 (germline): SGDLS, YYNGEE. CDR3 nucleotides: TGTGCCAGCACACCCGGGACGGACTATGGCTACACCTTC. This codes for CASTPGTDYGYTF.

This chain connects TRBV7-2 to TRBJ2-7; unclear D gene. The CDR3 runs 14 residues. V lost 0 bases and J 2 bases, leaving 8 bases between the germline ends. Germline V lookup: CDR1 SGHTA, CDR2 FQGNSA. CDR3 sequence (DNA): TGTGCCAGCAGCTTAGCGACTCCTCCCTACGAGCAGTACTTC. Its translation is CASSLATPPYEQYF. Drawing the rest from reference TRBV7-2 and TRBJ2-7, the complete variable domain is GAGVSQSPSNKVTEKGKDVELRCDPISGHTALYWYRQSLGQGLEFLIYFQGNSAPDKSGLPSDRFSAERTGGSVSTLTIQRTQQEDSAVYLCASSLATPPYEQYFGPGTRLTVT.

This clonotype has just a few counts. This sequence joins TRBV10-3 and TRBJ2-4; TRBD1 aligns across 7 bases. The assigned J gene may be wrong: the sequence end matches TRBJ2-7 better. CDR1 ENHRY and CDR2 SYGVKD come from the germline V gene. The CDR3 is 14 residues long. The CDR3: CAISESGQTFEQYF. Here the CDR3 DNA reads TGTGCCATCAGTGAGTCGGGACAGACCTTCGAGCAGTACTTC.

This CDR3 reads CASSEMAASSYEQYF. CDR3 bases: TGTGCCAGCAGTGAAATGGCGGCGAGCTCCTACGAGCAGTACTTC. This chain connects TRBV6-1 to TRBJ2-7, with D uncertain. V was clipped by 2 bases and J by 0 bases, with 11 bases between them. This CDR3 spans 15 amino acids. Germline V gene lookup returns CDR1 MNHNS and CDR2 SASEGT.

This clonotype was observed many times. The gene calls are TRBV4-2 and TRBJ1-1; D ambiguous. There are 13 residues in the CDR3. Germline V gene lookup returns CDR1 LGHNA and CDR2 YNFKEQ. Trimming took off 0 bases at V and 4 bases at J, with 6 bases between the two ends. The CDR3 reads CASSQDSGTEAFF. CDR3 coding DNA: TGTGCCAGCAGCCAAGATTCGGGCACTGAAGCTTTCTTT.

The CDR3 DNA sequence: TGCAGTGCTAGTGTCGGTTCGATTTCTGGGGCCAACGTCCTGACTTTC. Its translation: CSASVGSISGANVLTF. This chain links TRBV20-1 with TRBJ2-6; D is uncertain. In germline, CDR1 is DFQATT, CDR2 SNEGSKA (reference sequence). Trimming took off 3 bases at V and 1 base at J, with 13 bases between the two ends. The CDR3 sequence is 16 residues long.

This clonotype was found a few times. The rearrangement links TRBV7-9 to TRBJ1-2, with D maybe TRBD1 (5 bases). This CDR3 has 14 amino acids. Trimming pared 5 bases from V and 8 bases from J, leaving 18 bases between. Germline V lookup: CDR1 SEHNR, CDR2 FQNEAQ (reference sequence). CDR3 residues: CASSRRGGSGGYTF. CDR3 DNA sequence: TGTGCCAGCAGCCGCCGCGGGGGTTCGGGCGGCTACACCTTC.

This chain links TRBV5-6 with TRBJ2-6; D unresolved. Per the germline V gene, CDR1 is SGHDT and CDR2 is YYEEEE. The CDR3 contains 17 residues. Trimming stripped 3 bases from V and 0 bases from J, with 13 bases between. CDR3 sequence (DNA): TGTGCCAGCAGCTCAGTCTCGCTTCCCTCTGGGGCCAACGTCCTGACTTTC. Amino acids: CASSSVSLPSGANVLTF.

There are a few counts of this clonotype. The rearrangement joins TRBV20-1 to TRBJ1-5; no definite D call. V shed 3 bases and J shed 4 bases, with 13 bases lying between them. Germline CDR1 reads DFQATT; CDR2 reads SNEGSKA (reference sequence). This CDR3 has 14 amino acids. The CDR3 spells CSASLGPANQPQHF. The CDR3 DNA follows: TGCAGTGCTAGTCTTGGGCCGGCGAATCAGCCCCAGCATTTT.

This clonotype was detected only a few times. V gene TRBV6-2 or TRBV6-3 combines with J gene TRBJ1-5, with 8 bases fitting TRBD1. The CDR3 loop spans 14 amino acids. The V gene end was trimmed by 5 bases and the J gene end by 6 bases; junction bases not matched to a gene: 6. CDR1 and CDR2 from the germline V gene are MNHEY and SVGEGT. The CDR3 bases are TGTGCCAGCAGTAGGACAGGGTTCCGTCAGCCCCAGCATTTT. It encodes CASSRTGFRQPQHF.

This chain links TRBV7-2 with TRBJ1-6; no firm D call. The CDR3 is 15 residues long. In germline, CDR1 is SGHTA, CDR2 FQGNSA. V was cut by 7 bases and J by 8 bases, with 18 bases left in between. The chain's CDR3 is CASTPLELRHSPLHF. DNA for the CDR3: TGTGCCAGCACCCCATTAGAGCTTCGACATTCACCCCTCCACTTT.

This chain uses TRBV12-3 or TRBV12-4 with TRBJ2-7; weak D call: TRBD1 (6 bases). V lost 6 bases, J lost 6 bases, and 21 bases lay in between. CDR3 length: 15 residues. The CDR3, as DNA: TGTGCCAGCAGCTCACAGGGTGTGGTGCTGAGCGAGCAGTACTTC. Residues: CASSSQGVVLSEQYF.

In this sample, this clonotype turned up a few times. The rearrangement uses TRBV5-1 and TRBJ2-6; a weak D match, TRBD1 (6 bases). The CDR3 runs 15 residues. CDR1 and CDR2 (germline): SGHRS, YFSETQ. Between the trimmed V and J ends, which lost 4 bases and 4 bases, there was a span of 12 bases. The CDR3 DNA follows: TGCGCCAGCAGCCAACAGGGAACAGGGGCCAACGTCCTGACTTTC. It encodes CASSQQGTGANVLTF. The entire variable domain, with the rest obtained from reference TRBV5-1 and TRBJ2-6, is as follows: KAGVTQTPRYLIKTRGQQVTLSCSPISGHRSVSWYQQTPGQGLQFLFEYFSETQRNKGNFPGRFSGRQFSNSRSEMNVSTLELGDSALYLCASSQQGTGANVLTFGAGSRLTVL.

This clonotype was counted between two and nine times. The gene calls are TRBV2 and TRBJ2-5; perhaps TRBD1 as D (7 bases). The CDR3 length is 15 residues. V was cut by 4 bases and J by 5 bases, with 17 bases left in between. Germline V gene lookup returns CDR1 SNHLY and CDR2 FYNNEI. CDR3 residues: CASSAGNQGGETQYF. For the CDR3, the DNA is TGTGCCAGCAGTGCGGGGAATCAGGGGGGCGAGACCCAGTACTTC.

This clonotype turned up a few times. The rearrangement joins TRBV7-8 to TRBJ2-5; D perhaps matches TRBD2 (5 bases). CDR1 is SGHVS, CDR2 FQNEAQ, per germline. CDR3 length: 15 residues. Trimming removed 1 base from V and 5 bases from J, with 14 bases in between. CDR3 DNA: TGTGCCAGCAGCTTAGGAACGAACACGGGGGAGACCCAGTACTTC. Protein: CASSLGTNTGETQYF.

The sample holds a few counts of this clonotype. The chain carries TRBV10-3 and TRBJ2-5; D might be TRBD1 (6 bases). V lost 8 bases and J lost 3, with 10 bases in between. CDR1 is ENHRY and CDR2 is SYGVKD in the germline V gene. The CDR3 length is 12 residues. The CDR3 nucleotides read TGTGCCATCGCAGGGGTGGAAGAGACCCAGTACTTC. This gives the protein CAIAGVEETQYF.

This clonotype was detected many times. CDR3 amino acids: CASSPPRGSGGAYGYLTQYF. Here the CDR3 DNA reads TGCGCCAGCAGCCCCCCTAGGGGTAGCGGGGGGGCCTACGGCTACCTTACGCAGTATTTT. V usage is TRBV4-1 and J usage is TRBJ2-3; 11 bases fit TRBD2. From germline, CDR1 is MGHRA and CDR2 YSYEKL. CDR3 size: 20 residues. With 4 bases clipped from V and 8 bases from J, the junction kept 23 bases outside the gene matches.

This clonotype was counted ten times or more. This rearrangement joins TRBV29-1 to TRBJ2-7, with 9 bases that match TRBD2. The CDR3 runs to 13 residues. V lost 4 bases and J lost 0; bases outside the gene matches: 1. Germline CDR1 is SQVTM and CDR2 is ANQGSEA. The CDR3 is CSVVRGGSYEQYF. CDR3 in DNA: TGCAGCGTTGTGCGGGGGGGCTCCTACGAGCAGTACTTC.

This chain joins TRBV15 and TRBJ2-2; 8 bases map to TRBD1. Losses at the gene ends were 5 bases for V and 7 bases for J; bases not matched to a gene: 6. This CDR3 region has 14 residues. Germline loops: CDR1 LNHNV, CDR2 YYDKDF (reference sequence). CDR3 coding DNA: TGTGCCACCAGCCAGGGGGCTGCAGGCGGGGAGCTGTTTTTT. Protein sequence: CATSQGAAGGELFF.

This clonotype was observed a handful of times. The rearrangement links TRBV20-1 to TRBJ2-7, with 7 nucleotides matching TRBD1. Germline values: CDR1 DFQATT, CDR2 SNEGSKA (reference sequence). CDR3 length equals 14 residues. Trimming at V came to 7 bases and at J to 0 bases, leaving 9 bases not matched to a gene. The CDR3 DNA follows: TGCAGTGGCTCGGACAGGTTACGCTCCTACGAGCAGTACTTC. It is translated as CSGSDRLRSYEQYF.

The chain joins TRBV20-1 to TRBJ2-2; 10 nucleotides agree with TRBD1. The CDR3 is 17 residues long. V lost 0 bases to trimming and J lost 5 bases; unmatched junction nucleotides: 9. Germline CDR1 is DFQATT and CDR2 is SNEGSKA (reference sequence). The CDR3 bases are TGCAGTGCTAGAGACCCCCGGACAGGGGGAAGTACCGGGGAGCTGTTTTTT. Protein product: CSARDPRTGGSTGELFF.

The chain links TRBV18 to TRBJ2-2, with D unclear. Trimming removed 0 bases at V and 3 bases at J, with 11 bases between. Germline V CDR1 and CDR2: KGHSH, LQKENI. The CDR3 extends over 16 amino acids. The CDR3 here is CASSPPWQIYTGELFF. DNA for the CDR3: TGTGCCAGCTCACCACCGTGGCAGATTTACACCGGGGAGCTGTTTTTT.